These 18 T cell receptor beta chains share one sample of origin, sequenced in a study of early T cells in non-severe SARS-CoV-2 infection. TCRdb used MiXCR to reprocess the 5' RACE reads, holding one entry per CDR3 protein. Of over 80,000 distinct CDR3 sequences in the sample, approximately 12% were seen once. The sequences come from whole blood, collected at baseline. The source is an adult who was a healthcare worker with PCR-confirmed SARS-CoV-2 infection or an uninfected control (not recorded which).

This clonotype was counted a few times. The V gene is TRBV6-5, the J gene TRBJ2-2, with D tentatively TRBD2 (6 bases). The CDR3 spans 15 residues. Germline CDR1 MNHEY, CDR2 SVGAGI. Trimming left V 2 bases short and J 6 bases short, with 13 bases between. The CDR3 sequence is CASSYGTRSSGELFF. Here the CDR3 DNA reads TGTGCCAGCAGTTACGGGACTCGAAGCTCCGGGGAGCTGTTTTTT.

This clonotype showed up just a few times. The V call is TRBV27, the J call TRBJ2-3, with D perhaps matching TRBD2 (6 bases). From germline, CDR1 is MNHEY and CDR2 SMNVEV (reference sequence). The CDR3 covers 15 residues. V lost 6 bases and J lost 5, with 18 bases in between. Written as DNA, the CDR3 is TGTGCCAGCAGCCCCCCGGGGGTAGCCGAAGATACGCAGTATTTT. This codes for CASSPPGVAEDTQYF.

This chain links TRBV28 with TRBJ2-3, with TRBD2 matching 13 bases. The germline CDR1 and CDR2 sequences are MDHEN and SYDVKM. CDR3 length: 15 amino acids. With 5 bases clipped from V and 9 bases from J, the junction kept 8 bases outside the gene matches. The chain's CDR3 is CASSRTSGGESTQYF. In DNA form, the CDR3 reads TGTGCCAGCAGTCGTACTAGCGGGGGGGAGTCCACGCAGTATTTT.

The chain is built from TRBV28 and TRBJ1-1, with D perhaps matching TRBD1 (6 bases). CDR1 MDHEN and CDR2 SYDVKM come from the germline V gene. The V gene lost 6 bases and the J gene lost 2 bases, with 13 bases spanning the gap. CDR3 size: 14 residues. CDR3 coding DNA: TGTGCCAGCAGGCGAACAGGGATTAACACTGAAGCTTTCTTT. Translation: CASRRTGINTEAFF.

This clonotype was seen at least ten times. The gene calls are TRBV28 and TRBJ1-2; 7 nucleotides line up with TRBD1. J gave up 8 bases and V 6 bases, and 9 bases lay outside the gene matches. Germline V gene data show CDR1 as MDHEN and CDR2 as SYDVKM. The CDR3 sequence is 13 residues long. The CDR3 DNA is TGTGCCAGCAGCCGGGACAGTTGGGAAGGCTACACCTTC. As protein: CASSRDSWEGYTF.

This clonotype has at least ten counts. The gene calls are TRBV20-1 and TRBJ1-2; 8 bases agree with TRBD1. J was trimmed by 4 bases and V by 6 bases; bases with no gene match: 10. This CDR3 contains 14 residues. Per the germline V gene, CDR1 is DFQATT and CDR2 is SNEGSKA (reference sequence). In DNA, the CDR3 is TGCAGTGCACCACCCGGGACAGGTGCCTATGGCTACACCTTC. Protein sequence: CSAPPGTGAYGYTF.

This clonotype was detected only a few times. The J gene is TRBJ2-3, the V gene TRBV28, with 12 bases lining up with TRBD2. The CDR3 has 15 amino acids. The V segment lost 5 bases and the J segment 4 bases; nucleotides outside the gene matches: 4. Germline lookup yields CDR1 MDHEN and CDR2 SYDVKM. This CDR3 reads CASSRRLAGADTQYF. CDR3 coding DNA: TGTGCCAGCAGTCGTAGACTAGCGGGGGCAGATACGCAGTATTTT.

There are many counts of this clonotype. V is TRBV25-1 and J is TRBJ1-4; D gene unclear. CDR3 length: 15 amino acids. Germline V lookup: CDR1 MGHDK, CDR2 SYGVNS. V was shortened by 1 base and J by 8 bases, with 14 bases between the two germline ends. CDR3 bases: TGTGCCAGCAGTGAATGGAGGGATTTCGGCGAAAAACTGTTTTTT. Protein: CASSEWRDFGEKLFF.

V is TRBV20-1 and J is TRBJ2-3, with 8 bases aligning to TRBD1. The junction had 10 bases not matched to a gene; V was cut back by 3 bases and J by 5 bases. This CDR3 contains 15 residues. CDR1 is DFQATT, CDR2 SNEGSKA, per germline (reference sequence). Here the CDR3 reads CSARIGRGRGDTQYF. CDR3 coding DNA: TGCAGTGCTAGGATCGGCAGGGGGCGCGGAGATACGCAGTATTTT.

This clonotype was found many times. The chain joins TRBV7-3 to TRBJ2-4, with 7 nucleotides matching TRBD1. The CDR3 spans 14 residues. Germline V gene lookup returns CDR1 SGHTA and CDR2 FQGTGA. The junction had 1 base not matched to a gene; V was cut back by 3 bases and J by 2 bases. CDR3 nucleotide sequence: TGTGCCAGCAGCTTGACAGGGCCCAAAAACATTCAGTACTTC. Translated: CASSLTGPKNIQYF. Based on the CDR3 plus reference TRBV7-3 and TRBJ2-4, the full variable domain is GAGVSQTPSNKVTEKGKYVELRCDPISGHTALYWYRQSLGQGPEFLIYFQGTGAADDSGLPNDRFFAVRPEGSVSTLKIQRTERGDSAVYLCASSLTGPKNIQYFGAGTRLSVL.

In its sample, this clonotype was seen a few times. The chain uses TRBV9 and TRBJ2-2, with a possible D match to TRBD1 (6 bases). This CDR3 has 15 residues. Between the trimmed V and J ends, which lost 3 bases and 1 base, there was a span of 10 bases. Germline V gene sequence: CDR1 SGDLS, CDR2 YYNGEE. Written as DNA, the CDR3 is TGTGCCAGCAGCGGAACGGGACAGAACACCGGGGAGCTGTTTTTT. This gives the protein CASSGTGQNTGELFF.

This clonotype was seen a handful of times. This chain uses TRBV6-2 or TRBV6-3 with TRBJ1-1; D gene unclear. CDR3 size: 15 residues. Germline V gene lookup returns CDR1 MNHEY and CDR2 SVGEGT. V lost 0 bases, J lost 0 bases, and 8 bases lay in between. The CDR3 coding sequence is TGTGCCAGCAGTTACTCGGAGACGCTGAACACTGAAGCTTTCTTT. The encoded protein is CASSYSETLNTEAFF.

The chain employs TRBV5-5 and TRBJ2-2; no clear D. Germline V gives CDR1 SGHKS, CDR2 YYEKEE (reference sequence). The CDR3 totals 12 residues. V dropped 2 bases and J dropped 3 bases, with 2 bases sitting between them. DNA for the CDR3: TGTGCCAGCAGCTTCGACACCGGGGAGCTGTTTTTT. It encodes CASSFDTGELFF. The full variable domain, rest sourced from reference TRBV5-5 and TRBJ2-2, is DAGVTQSPTHLIKTRGQQVTLRCSPISGHKSVSWYQQVLGQGPQFIFQYYEKEERGRGNFPDRFSARQFPNYSSELNVNALLLGDSALYLCASSFDTGELFFGEGSRLTVL.

The rearrangement joins TRBV5-1 to TRBJ2-3; either TRBD1 or TRBD2 may fit D (5 bases each). Germline CDR1 and CDR2: SGHRS and YFSETQ. The CDR3 consists of 14 residues. Trimming took 3 bases from V and 0 from J, leaving 8 bases between them. The DNA of the CDR3 is TGCGCCAGCAGCTGGGACGGTAGCACAGATACGCAGTATTTT. Encoded protein: CASSWDGSTDTQYF.

This clonotype was detected a few times. V gene TRBV29-1 combines with J gene TRBJ2-1, with 9 bases fitting TRBD2. Per germline, CDR1 SQVTM and CDR2 ANQGSEA. V trimming: 6 bases; J trimming: 9 bases; junction bases outside the gene matches: 9. This CDR3 contains 13 residues. This CDR3 is CSVGVAGAGEQFF. The CDR3 DNA follows: TGCAGCGTGGGGGTAGCGGGAGCAGGTGAGCAGTTCTTC.

The chain couples TRBV9 to TRBJ1-4, with 8 bases lining up with TRBD1. The V gene end was trimmed by 0 bases and the J gene end by 0 bases; junction bases not matched to a gene: 1. CDR3 length: 16 amino acids. Germline V gene data show CDR1 as SGDLS and CDR2 as YYNGEE. The CDR3 protein is CASSVGTGSTNEKLFF. Written as DNA, the CDR3 is TGTGCCAGCAGCGTAGGGACAGGGTCAACTAATGAAAAACTGTTTTTT.

This clonotype was seen a handful of times. The rearrangement links TRBV7-8 to TRBJ2-2; 12 bases map to TRBD2. Germline CDR1 is SGHVS and CDR2 is FQNEAQ. The CDR3 has 20 amino acids. The V gene end was trimmed by 5 bases and the J gene end by 0 bases; junction bases not matched to a gene: 13. The CDR3 DNA is TGTGCCAGCAGCACTAGGACTAGCGGGAAGCCCCTGACGAACACCGGGGAGCTGTTTTTT. It translates to CASSTRTSGKPLTNTGELFF.

This clonotype was seen ten or more times. The V gene is TRBV5-1, the J gene TRBJ2-3; D might be TRBD2 (5 bases). Per the germline V gene, CDR1 is SGHRS and CDR2 is YFSETQ. Trimming pared 5 bases from V and 1 base from J, leaving 14 bases between. This CDR3 spans 15 amino acids. In DNA, the CDR3 is TGCGCCAGCAGGAAAAACGGGGAGCGCACAGATACGCAGTATTTT. Translation: CASRKNGERTDTQYF. The whole variable domain, remainder taken from reference TRBV5-1 and TRBJ2-3, is KAGVTQTPRYLIKTRGQQVTLSCSPISGHRSVSWYQQTPGQGLQFLFEYFSETQRNKGNFPGRFSGRQFSNSRSEMNVSTLELGDSALYLCASRKNGERTDTQYFGPGTRLTVL.